This T cell receptor (beta chain) was found in a study of CD8 T cells in Susac syndrome. The germline V gene encodes CDR1 SQVTM and CDR2 ANQGSEA. V shed 3 bases, J shed 5 bases, and the junction held 3 bases outside the gene matches. The CDR3 has 13 residues. CD8+ and CD4+ T cells were negatively isolated; TEMRA cells were FACS-enriched. RNA amounts of about 0.5 to 1 ug underwent reverse transcription with random hexamers. immunoSEQ multiplex PCR amplified TCR beta CDR3 across 54 Vbeta, 13 Jbeta. TCRdb called the immunoSEQ multiplex PCR reads again in MiXCR, with one record for every CDR3 protein. The sample yields more than 75,000 distinct CDR3 sequences, approximately 92% seen once.

The clonotype comes from a human donor in good health. The material sequenced was CD8+ T cells from PBMCs. The gene calls are TRBV29-1 and TRBJ2-2; 7 bases fit TRBD2. The CDR3 bases are TGCAGCGTTGAGGGGGGGTGGACCGGGGAGCTGTTTTTT. Translating gives CSVEGGWTGELFF.